This T cell receptor (beta chain) is from a study of T cells in Graves' hyperthyroidism and ophthalmopathy. Germline CDR1 and CDR2: WNHNN and SYGVQD (reference sequence). The CDR3 spans 15 residues. V trimming: 5 bases; J trimming: 5 bases; junction bases outside the gene matches: 8. In its sample, this clonotype was seen many times. The TCR beta CDR3 regions underwent amplification using RNA transcripts as the source. TCR CDR3 regions were first amplified by RT-PCR with HTBI primers. From the multiplex PCR reads, TCRdb called clonotypes with MiXCR, one entry per CDR3 protein. There are 360,000 or so distinct CDR3 sequences in the sample; over 12% occur only once, and about 20% lies in the top ten.

The J gene is TRBJ2-1, the V gene TRBV10-1; the match to TRBD2 covers 8 bases. The sample consisted of blood. The TCR was taken from a woman in her fifties or sixties with Graves' ophthalmopathy. CDR3 protein: CASSQTSGVHNEQFF. The CDR3 bases are TGCGCCAGCAGTCAAACTAGCGGAGTTCACAATGAGCAGTTCTTC.